This T cell receptor beta chain was captured in a study of blood T cell repertoires in COVID-19. As for the study in general: Samples of COVID-19 (acute and convalescent) were obtained from the United States, Italy and Spain.

V gave up 3 bases and J gave up 6 bases, with 12 bases separating them. CDR1 and CDR2 (germline): SGDLS, YYNGEE. This CDR3 has 13 residues. Original processing methods: Nucleated cell counts were estimated from reference gene primer amplification. TCRdb's table, derived via immunoSEQ multiplex PCR, lists solely in-frame clones and lacks some. V and J calls and clone size are given by that table; D and trimming were obtained from the DNA. Counted here are 220,000 or so clones, 84% occurring once; the ten biggest clones make up 3% to 3.5%. This chain connects TRBV9 to TRBJ1-2; a weak D match, TRBD1 (6 bases). Sequencing was performed on peripheral blood. This TCR came from a woman in her twenties or thirties who had recovered from COVID-19. The CDR3 spells CASSAGENDGYTF. The CDR3 DNA sequence: TGTGCCAGCAGCGCAGGGGAGAACGATGGCTACACCTTC.